One sample yielded the 26 T cell receptor beta chains listed below, sequenced in a study of T cell responses to AZD1222 COVID-19 vaccine. The protocol was immunoSEQ multiplex PCR, while the TCRdb copy is restricted to in-frame clones and leaves out a portion. Of over 100,000 clones in the sample, 70% to 90% were seen once. The sample was peripheral blood, taken 28 days after the second dose of the MenACWY control vaccine. The source is an adult who received the MenACWY meningococcal vaccine as a control.

The V gene is TRBV19, the J gene TRBJ1-1; possible D gene TRBD1, 5 bases. V gave up 3 bases and J gave up 1 base, with 9 bases separating them. This CDR3 is 14 amino acids long. Looked up from germline, CDR1 is LNHDA and CDR2 is SQIVND (reference sequence). CDR3: CASSMWQGNTEAFF. The CDR3 region has the DNA TGTGCCAGTAGTATGTGGCAGGGGAACACTGAAGCTTTCTTT.

DNA of the CDR3: TGCGCCAGCAGCCAAGATCCGTCAGGAAACTATGGCTACACCTTC. Its translation is CASSQDPSGNYGYTF. This sequence joins TRBV4-3 and TRBJ1-2; no reliable D call. V gave up 0 bases and J gave up 2 bases, with 10 bases separating them. CDR1 LGHNA and CDR2 YSLEER come from the germline V gene. This CDR3 comprises 15 residues.

The V gene is TRBV18, the J gene TRBJ1-3; 8 nucleotides align to TRBD1. Looked up from germline, CDR1 is KGHSH and CDR2 is LQKENI. Trimming at V came to 3 bases and at J to 0 bases, leaving 10 bases not matched to a gene. This CDR3 comprises 18 residues. The CDR3 coding sequence is TGTGCCAGCTCACCCGCGATTACGGGACAGGACTCTGGAAACACCATATATTTT. Translating it yields CASSPAITGQDSGNTIYF.

The CDR3 reads CASSYTNSPLHF. CDR3 sequence (DNA): TGTGCCAGCAGTTATACAAATTCACCCCTCCACTTT. This chain links TRBV2 with TRBJ1-6; D unresolved. CDR1 SNHLY and CDR2 FYNNEI come from the germline V gene. The CDR3 length is 12 residues. V was pared by 5 bases and J by 7 bases, with 6 bases between.

This clone has just a few counts. The CDR3 sequence is CASSTPRGERVQYF. CDR3 DNA sequence: TGTGCCAGCAGTACCCCCCGTGGGGAGAGGGTTCAGTACTTC. The chain employs TRBV6-5 and TRBJ2-4, with a possible D match to TRBD2 (5 bases). The CDR3 runs to 14 residues. CDR1 is MNHEY and CDR2 is SVGAGI in the germline V gene. V was cut by 5 bases and J by 11 bases, with 19 bases left in between.

This chain's CDR3 is CAISESALTGNQPQHF. CDR3 bases: TGTGCCATCAGTGAGTCGGCCCTAACAGGCAATCAGCCCCAGCATTTT. This chain links TRBV10-3 with TRBJ1-5, with D unclear. Germline CDR1 and CDR2: ENHRY and SYGVKD. The CDR3 covers 16 residues. The V and J ends lost 0 bases and 2 bases respectively, with 11 bases between them.

This chain connects TRBV30 to TRBJ2-7, with D possibly being TRBD1 or TRBD2 (5 bases each). CDR3 length: 14 amino acids. Germline values: CDR1 GTSNPN, CDR2 SVGIG (reference sequence). Trimming took 5 bases from V and 5 from J, leaving 19 bases between them. The CDR3 DNA sequence: TGTGCCTGGGCTAGGGACGATCACTACAACGAGCAGTACTTC. As protein: CAWARDDHYNEQYF.

V is TRBV3-1 (or the pseudogene TRBV3-2) and J is TRBJ1-4; the D is unclear. Germline CDR1 and CDR2: LGHDT and YNNKEL (reference sequence). The V and J ends lost 9 bases and 0 bases respectively, with 11 bases between them. The CDR3 is 14 residues long. CDR3 DNA sequence: TGTGCCAGTGGACGAGCTTCAACTAATGAAAAACTGTTTTTT. Translation: CASGRASTNEKLFF.

This clone has a single count. V is TRBV7-9 and J is TRBJ1-1, with D unclear. Germline V gene data show CDR1 as SEHNR and CDR2 as FQNEAQ (reference sequence). Trimming cost V 5 bases and J 4 bases, with 20 bases left between them. The CDR3 has 16 residues. Here the CDR3 DNA reads TGTGCCAGCAGCGCGCTAGGGCCGTTCGAAGGCACTGAAGCTTTCTTT. Residues: CASSALGPFEGTEAFF.

V and J are TRBV2 and TRBJ1-1, with D hard to call. The CDR3 totals 13 residues. From germline, CDR1 is SNHLY and CDR2 FYNNEI. CDR3 coding DNA: TGTGCTAGATCGTGGAATATGAACACTGAAGCTTTCTTT. This gives the protein CARSWNMNTEAFF.

The rearrangement uses TRBV5-6 and TRBJ2-1; 9 bases agree with TRBD2. In germline, CDR1 is SGHDT, CDR2 YYEEEE. V was pared by 6 bases and J by 3 bases, with 10 bases of the junction left unmatched. The CDR3 has 16 residues. Here the CDR3 DNA reads TGTGCCAGCAACTTAATAGCGGGAGATAGCTACAATGAGCAGTTCTTC. Protein: CASNLIAGDSYNEQFF.

V usage is TRBV7-2 and J usage is TRBJ1-2; D not certain. Germline lookup yields CDR1 SGHTA and CDR2 FQGNSA. This CDR3 contains 14 residues. Trimming removed 5 bases from V and 8 bases from J, with 18 bases in between. The CDR3 loop reads CASSPEYGKGGYTF. In nucleotides, the CDR3 is TGTGCCAGCAGCCCAGAATACGGAAAGGGAGGCTACACCTTC.

This chain uses TRBV27 with TRBJ2-7, with 8 bases matching TRBD2. This CDR3 has 15 residues. Germline assignment: CDR1 MNHEY and CDR2 SMNVEV (reference sequence). J gave up 0 bases and V 6 bases, and 7 bases lay outside the gene matches. CDR3 DNA: TGTGCCAGCAGCCGGCGGGGGGCCGGCTCCTACGAGCAGTACTTC. It codes for CASSRRGAGSYEQYF.

The V gene is TRBV28, the J gene TRBJ1-2; D gene uncertain. V lost 2 bases to trimming and J lost 5 bases, with 6 bases between them. Germline CDR1 is MDHEN and CDR2 is SYDVKM. This CDR3 has 12 amino acids. CDR3 in amino acids: CASSLNEYGYTF. The CDR3 nucleotides are TGTGCCAGCAGTTTAAATGAGTATGGCTACACCTTC.

This clone was detected once. Other DNA sequences within the sample encode an identical CDR3. This sequence joins TRBV28 and TRBJ1-2; maybe TRBD1 (5 bases). Trimming took 2 bases from V and 5 from J, leaving 6 bases between them. CDR1 and CDR2 from the germline V gene are MDHEN and SYDVKM. The CDR3 length is 12 residues. The DNA of the CDR3 is TGTGCCAGCAGTTTAGGGGGATATGGCTACACCTTC. It specifies CASSLGGYGYTF.

J is TRBJ1-3 and V is TRBV7-2, with D uncertain. CDR1 and CDR2 (germline): SGHTA, FQGNSA. Trimming removed 5 bases from V and 0 bases from J, with 11 bases in between. The CDR3 is 15 residues long. The CDR3 protein is CASSPEVSSGNTIYF. The CDR3 DNA reads TGTGCCAGCAGCCCAGAGGTGAGCTCTGGAAACACCATATATTTT.

This clone was picked up one time. The chain employs TRBV9 and TRBJ2-2; the match to TRBD1 covers 8 bases. Germline assignment: CDR1 SGDLS and CDR2 YYNGEE. The CDR3 covers 15 residues. J was trimmed by 4 bases and V by 2 bases; bases with no gene match: 4. This CDR3 reads CASSVTGVGTGELFF. In DNA, the CDR3 is TGTGCCAGCAGCGTGACAGGGGTTGGCACCGGGGAGCTGTTTTTT.

This chain connects TRBV11-1 to TRBJ2-2, with D unresolved. Trimming took 2 bases from V and 0 from J, leaving 7 bases between them. The CDR3 contains 15 residues. CDR1 and CDR2 (germline): SGHAT, FQDESV (reference sequence). The DNA for the CDR3 is TGTGCCAGCAGCTTAAGCCGGGCGAACACCGGGGAGCTGTTTTTT. Its translation: CASSLSRANTGELFF.

The chain couples TRBV19 to TRBJ1-4; D possibly corresponds to TRBD1 (6 bases). Germline CDR1 and CDR2: LNHDA and SQIVND (reference sequence). The CDR3 runs 14 residues. Trimming left V 8 bases short and J 8 bases short, with 18 bases between. The CDR3 DNA follows: TGTGCCAGTCTGGGTTTCAGGGGTAGCGAAAAACTGTTTTTT. It specifies CASLGFRGSEKLFF.

The chain joins TRBV6-4 to TRBJ2-3; 7 bases agree with TRBD2. V shed 3 bases, J shed 2 bases, and the junction held 5 bases outside the gene matches. The length of the CDR3 is 15 residues. Germline CDR1 is MRHNA and CDR2 is SNTAGT. Here the CDR3 DNA reads TGTGCCAGCAGTGAAACTAGCGACCCCACAGATACGCAGTATTTT. Protein: CASSETSDPTDTQYF.

The chain is built from TRBV24-1 and TRBJ2-1; D gene unclear. The CDR3 runs 13 residues. The germline V gene has CDR1 KGHDR and CDR2 SFDVKD. Between the trimmed V and J ends, which lost 10 bases and 1 base, there was a span of 10 bases. CDR3 loop: CATGQNSYNEQFF. The CDR3 DNA follows: TGTGCCACGGGTCAGAATTCCTACAATGAGCAGTTCTTC.

This sequence joins TRBV28 and TRBJ1-5; D call uncertain. The CDR3 runs 15 residues. Trimming removed 2 bases from V and 1 base from J, with 9 bases in between. Per germline, CDR1 MDHEN and CDR2 SYDVKM. CDR3 sequence: CASSLPDRSNQPQHF. The CDR3, as DNA: TGTGCCAGCAGTTTACCTGATCGAAGCAATCAGCCCCAGCATTTT.

The genes are TRBV29-1 and TRBJ1-2, with 10 bases fitting TRBD1. The CDR3 covers 13 residues. The V segment lost 5 bases and the J segment 7 bases; nucleotides outside the gene matches: 7. Germline V gives CDR1 SQVTM, CDR2 ANQGSEA. CDR3 sequence: CSVRKTGGTGYTF. CDR3 nucleotides: TGCAGCGTTCGCAAGACAGGGGGCACTGGCTACACCTTC.

The chain employs TRBV7-8 and TRBJ1-5; D is ambiguous. The length of the CDR3 is 17 residues. The ends were cut back, 1 base at V and 0 bases at J, with 13 bases in the middle. CDR1 is SGHVS, CDR2 FQNEAQ, per germline. CDR3 DNA: TGTGCCAGCAGCTTAGAAGGCAGGCTGTATAGCAATCAGCCCCAGCATTTT. Protein: CASSLEGRLYSNQPQHF.

The J gene is TRBJ1-2, the V gene TRBV4-1; D not certain. Trimming cost V 0 bases and J 4 bases, with 12 bases left between them. The CDR3 loop spans 15 amino acids. CDR1 is MGHRA and CDR2 is YSYEKL in the germline V gene. Here the CDR3 reads CASSQDWFPAYGYTF. The CDR3 nucleotides are TGCGCCAGCAGCCAAGATTGGTTCCCGGCCTATGGCTACACCTTC.

The J gene is TRBJ1-2, the V gene TRBV24-1; D is perhaps TRBD1 (6 bases). The germline gives CDR1 KGHDR, CDR2 SFDVKD. The CDR3 contains 15 residues. Trimming took 5 bases from V and 7 from J, leaving 19 bases between them. CDR3 DNA sequence: TGTGCCACCAGTGCCGGGGGGCAGGGGCCTTCTGGCTACACCTTC. Amino acid sequence: CATSAGGQGPSGYTF.